These 22 T cell receptor beta chains share one sample of origin, sequenced in a study of Ad26.COV2.S vaccination and SARS-CoV-2 variants (dated by TCRdb to the early 2020s). The library relied on the immunoSEQ multiplex PCR assay. TCRdb's version of the immuneACCESS table is confined to in-frame rearrangements and falls short of the full clone set. An unresolved V gene accounts for under half of the shortfall where checked; the remainder is of unknown origin. The sample contains 350,000 to 500,000 clones, more than 80% of them found a single time. The top ten constitute 12% of the sample. The meaning of the sample's treatment or condition label: 15 to 20 received Ad26.COV2.S at low or high dose, single or two shots; 5 received placebo; per-sample allocation not given. Repertoires of vaccine and placebo recipients were sequenced from samples taken on day 63 after the first injection. The source material was peripheral blood, sampled in a trial of Ad26.COV2.S vaccine versus placebo. These receptors came from a person aged 18-60 years who received the Ad26.COV2.S COVID-19 vaccine or a placebo.

This chain links TRBV9 with TRBJ1-4; D is uncertain. This CDR3 spans 14 amino acids. Trimming cost V 3 bases and J 8 bases, with 14 bases left between them. Germline loops: CDR1 SGDLS, CDR2 YYNGEE. The CDR3 loop is CASSGTGVPEKLFF. The CDR3 coding sequence is TGTGCCAGCAGCGGGACGGGAGTCCCCGAAAAACTGTTTTTT.

This clone was seen once. The rearrangement joins TRBV28 to TRBJ2-2, with 7 positions matching TRBD2. CDR1 and CDR2 from the germline V gene are MDHEN and SYDVKM. The CDR3 is 14 residues long. J lost 4 bases, V lost 3 bases, and 2 bases had no gene match. CDR3 amino acids: CASSLSGVTGELFF. The CDR3 DNA follows: TGTGCCAGCAGTTTGAGCGGGGTCACCGGGGAGCTGTTTTTT. Variable domain in full (rest from reference TRBV28 and TRBJ2-2): DVKVTQSSRYLVKRTGEKVFLECVQDMDHENMFWYRQDPGLGLRLIYFSYDVKMKEKGDIPEGYSVSREKKERFSLILESASTNQTSMYLCASSLSGVTGELFFGEGSRLTVL.

This clone was counted between two and nine times. The chain is built from TRBV6-2 or TRBV6-3 and TRBJ2-7, with 9 positions matching TRBD1. This CDR3 has 14 residues. The germline CDR1 and CDR2 sequences are MNHEY and SVGEGT. J lost 12 bases, V lost 0 bases, and 9 bases had no gene match. This CDR3 is CASSYSGQGGMWYF. The CDR3 coding sequence is TGTGCCAGCAGTTACTCGGGACAGGGCGGAATGTGGTACTTC.

The chain has TRBV5-1 and TRBJ2-3; 7 bases agree with TRBD2. Trimming removed 3 bases from V and 2 bases from J; junction bases left unmatched: 6. The CDR3 extends over 15 amino acids. The germline V gene has CDR1 SGHRS and CDR2 YFSETQ. This CDR3 reads CASSSLSGTTDTQYF. For the CDR3, the DNA is TGCGCCAGCAGCTCCTTAAGCGGGACCACAGATACGCAGTATTTT.

This chain uses TRBV7-2 with TRBJ2-2; D tentatively reads TRBD1 or TRBD2 (5 bases each). V was cut by 1 base and J by 4 bases, with 10 bases left in between. Germline V gene sequence: CDR1 SGHTA, CDR2 FQGNSA. The CDR3 has 15 amino acids. The CDR3, as DNA: TGTGCCAGCAGCTTAGGCCTCGGGACCACCGGGGAGCTGTTTTTT. Translation: CASSLGLGTTGELFF. Full variable domain (rest looked up from reference TRBV7-2 and TRBJ2-2): GAGVSQSPSNKVTEKGKDVELRCDPISGHTALYWYRQSLGQGLEFLIYFQGNSAPDKSGLPSDRFSAERTGGSVSTLTIQRTQQEDSAVYLCASSLGLGTTGELFFGEGSRLTVL.

V is TRBV5-4 and J is TRBJ2-3; D gene unclear. Germline lookup yields CDR1 SGHNT and CDR2 YYREEE (reference sequence). The CDR3 loop spans 15 amino acids. V lost 0 bases and J lost 0, with 8 bases in between. The CDR3: CASSLGLQSTDTQYF. In DNA form, the CDR3 reads TGTGCCAGCAGCTTGGGGCTACAAAGCACAGATACGCAGTATTTT.

The CDR3 nucleotides read TGCAGCGTGACCGGGACGGGGAACTATGGCTACACCTTC. This sequence encodes CSVTGTGNYGYTF. This sequence joins TRBV29-1 and TRBJ1-2; maybe TRBD1 (5 bases). Germline CDR1 is SQVTM and CDR2 is ANQGSEA. V lost 6 bases and J lost 2, with 13 bases in between. The CDR3 has 13 amino acids.

For the CDR3, the DNA is TGCAGTGCTAGTGGGACTAGCGGGAGTACCTACAATGAGCAGTTCTTC. This gives the protein CSASGTSGSTYNEQFF. The rearrangement joins TRBV20-1 to TRBJ2-1; TRBD2 aligns across 14 bases. The junction had 3 bases not matched to a gene; V was cut back by 3 bases and J by 2 bases. CDR3 length: 16 residues. From germline, CDR1 is DFQATT and CDR2 SNEGSKA (reference sequence).

V is TRBV27 and J is TRBJ2-4; TRBD1 agrees at 9 bases. Germline V gene sequence: CDR1 MNHEY, CDR2 SMNVEV (reference sequence). The J segment lost 2 bases and the V segment lost 5 bases, leaving 7 bases of the junction unmatched. The CDR3 has 16 residues. DNA of the CDR3: TGTGCCAGCAGTGGGGGGGACAGGGCGACCAAAAACATTCAGTACTTC. This encodes CASSGGDRATKNIQYF.

V gene TRBV2 combines with J gene TRBJ1-1, with D hard to call. The length of the CDR3 is 14 residues. Trimming stripped 4 bases from V and 0 bases from J, with 9 bases between. Germline values: CDR1 SNHLY, CDR2 FYNNEI. The CDR3 region is CASSGSPMNTEAFF. The DNA of the CDR3 is TGTGCCAGCAGTGGCAGCCCCATGAACACTGAAGCTTTCTTT.

This chain joins TRBV19 and TRBJ2-6; D is unresolved. Trimming pared 1 base from V and 3 bases from J, leaving 4 bases between. Germline assignment: CDR1 LNHDA and CDR2 SQIVND (reference sequence). The CDR3 length is 14 residues. The CDR3 DNA reads as TGTGCCAGTAGTATAGTTGGTGGGGCCAACGTCCTGACTTTC. The encoded protein is CASSIVGGANVLTF.

This clone was picked up one time. The chain is built from TRBV5-1 and TRBJ2-7, with 7 positions matching TRBD2. The CDR3 totals 13 residues. Germline V CDR1 and CDR2: SGHRS, YFSETQ. The trim removed 7 bases at V and 4 bases at J, leaving 8 bases unmatched. Here the CDR3 reads CASGTGAGYEQYF. The CDR3 DNA sequence: TGCGCCAGCGGCACGGGAGCGGGATACGAGCAGTACTTC.

This clone was observed a handful of times. The V and J genes are TRBV7-9 and TRBJ1-5; unclear D gene. Deletions cut 1 base from V and 1 base from J, with 5 bases between. CDR1 SEHNR and CDR2 FQNEAQ come from the germline V gene (reference sequence). The CDR3 totals 14 residues. The CDR3 sequence is CASSLGRSNQPQHF. The CDR3 bases are TGTGCCAGCAGCTTAGGGAGGAGCAATCAGCCCCAGCATTTT.

This chain links TRBV11-2 with TRBJ2-7, with D unresolved. The CDR3 length is 12 residues. CDR1 is SGHAT, CDR2 FQNNGV, per germline. V was clipped by 5 bases and J by 3 bases, with 8 bases between them. The CDR3 here is CASSPADYEQYF. CDR3 DNA sequence: TGTGCCAGCAGCCCCGCAGACTACGAGCAGTACTTC.

The V call is TRBV7-8, the J call TRBJ2-3, with D perhaps TRBD2 (6 bases). This CDR3 has 16 amino acids. V lost 5 bases and J lost 4, with 19 bases in between. CDR1 is SGHVS, CDR2 FQNEAQ, per germline. Here the CDR3 DNA reads TGTGCCAGCAGCCCCCATTCCGGGAGCCCTCCAGATACGCAGTATTTT. Residues: CASSPHSGSPPDTQYF.

The chain recombines TRBV4-3 with TRBJ1-5; D is ambiguous. CDR3 length: 13 amino acids. Trimming took 1 base from V and 7 from J, leaving 8 bases between them. CDR1 is LGHNA, CDR2 YSLEER, per germline. The CDR3 bases are TGCGCCAGCAGCCAAGGTACGGACCAGCCCCAGCATTTT. It specifies CASSQGTDQPQHF.

This chain uses TRBV4-3 with TRBJ2-7; D is undetermined. The CDR3 spans 13 residues. V gave up 5 bases and J gave up 0 bases, with 8 bases separating them. Germline CDR1 and CDR2: LGHNA and YSLEER. CDR3 sequence (DNA): TGCGCCAGCAGCGCTCGTCGCTCCTACGAGCAGTACTTC. Its translation is CASSARRSYEQYF.

This rearrangement joins TRBV29-1 to TRBJ2-5, with 10 bases lining up with TRBD1. Germline-derived CDR1 and CDR2 are SQVTM and ANQGSEA. V gave up 3 bases and J gave up 4 bases; unmatched junction bases: 5. The CDR3 has 14 residues. CDR3 bases: TGCAGCGTTGAGGGGACAGGGGCCCTAGAGACCCAGTACTTC. Its protein is CSVEGTGALETQYF.

The gene calls are TRBV28 and TRBJ1-4, with 8 bases fitting TRBD1. The CDR3 extends over 14 amino acids. Germline V gene data show CDR1 as MDHEN and CDR2 as SYDVKM. V trimming: 6 bases; J trimming: 3 bases; junction bases outside the gene matches: 3. The DNA of the CDR3 is TGTGCCAGCAGCTCGACAGGGGCTAATGAAAAACTGTTTTTT. Protein sequence: CASSSTGANEKLFF.

The V call is TRBV4-1, the J call TRBJ1-2, with 8 positions matching TRBD1. The V gene's germline CDR1 is MGHRA and CDR2 YSYEKL. The V gene end was trimmed by 2 bases and the J gene end by 2 bases; junction bases not matched to a gene: 7. This CDR3 region has 16 residues. This CDR3 is CASSQQRQGLNYGYTF. CDR3 coding DNA: TGCGCCAGCAGCCAACAAAGACAGGGGTTGAACTATGGCTACACCTTC.

This chain joins TRBV7-2 and TRBJ1-2; D remains unclear. Germline V gives CDR1 SGHTA, CDR2 FQGNSA. Deletions cut 0 bases from V and 6 bases from J, with 8 bases between. There are 13 residues in the CDR3. CDR3 nucleotide sequence: TGTGCCAGCAGCTTAGCGCTAAGGGATGGCTACACCTTC. Translated: CASSLALRDGYTF.

This sequence joins TRBV3-1 (or the pseudogene TRBV3-2) and TRBJ2-1, with D possibly being TRBD2 (7 bases). This CDR3 contains 15 residues. CDR1 and CDR2 (germline): LGHDT, YNNKEL (reference sequence). V shed 4 bases and J shed 7 bases, with 17 bases lying between them. The DNA of the CDR3 is TGTGCCAGCAGCCCCGTACTAGCGAGGGGGAATGAGCAGTTCTTC. It encodes CASSPVLARGNEQFF.